Below, one TCR beta chain is given with its context. The antigen remains unidentified. This CDR3 spans 12 amino acids. V lost 7 bases and J 7 bases, leaving 11 bases between the germline ends. Germline CDR1 PRHDT, CDR2 FYEKMQ (reference sequence). MiXCR, run by TCRdb on the reads, gives a single entry per CDR3 protein. The sample lists about 47,000 distinct CDR3 sequences, around 18% occurring once. The data were taken from a study of T cell repertoires in cytomegalovirus infection. For the study at large: CMV epitopes that were recently identified and HLA-C-restricted were used alongside well-studied HLA-B-restricted ones. Public TCR beta signatures marked donors with CMV infection and the matching HLA. Study-wide points: Clonotypes of TCR beta that were HLA-C-restricted and CMV-specific dominated the ex vivo response. CMV carriers with the relevant HLA were identified by cumulative public TCR beta family frequency.

The chain recombines TRBV13 with TRBJ2-1, with D tentatively TRBD2 (5 bases). This clonotype was obtained from a human donor in good health (CMV status not recorded). Some clones in this sample may be carry-over from other donors' samples. Sample: CD8+ T cells from cultured PBMCs, taken from culture after CMV antigen stimulation. The CDR3 DNA follows: TGTGCCAGCACCGACGGAGGAAATGAGCAGTTCTTC. Its translation: CASTDGGNEQFF.